This T cell receptor beta chain was profiled in a study of blood T cell repertoires in COVID-19. Deletions cut 8 bases from V and 2 bases from J, with 12 bases between. The CDR3 runs to 14 residues. The germline V gene has CDR1 MNHNY and CDR2 SVGAGI (reference sequence). The protocol was immunoSEQ multiplex PCR, while the TCRdb copy is restricted to in-frame clones and leaves out a portion. The sample includes more than 250,000 clones, 70% to 90% of them seen just once. Sequencing used peripheral blood. This TCR derives from a man aged 18-30 years who had recovered from COVID-19. V and J are TRBV6-6 and TRBJ1-4, with a weak D call TRBD1 (6 bases). CDR3 DNA: TGTGCCAGCTGCGCAGGGGATACTAATGAAAAACTGTTTTTT. This sequence encodes CASCAGDTNEKLFF.